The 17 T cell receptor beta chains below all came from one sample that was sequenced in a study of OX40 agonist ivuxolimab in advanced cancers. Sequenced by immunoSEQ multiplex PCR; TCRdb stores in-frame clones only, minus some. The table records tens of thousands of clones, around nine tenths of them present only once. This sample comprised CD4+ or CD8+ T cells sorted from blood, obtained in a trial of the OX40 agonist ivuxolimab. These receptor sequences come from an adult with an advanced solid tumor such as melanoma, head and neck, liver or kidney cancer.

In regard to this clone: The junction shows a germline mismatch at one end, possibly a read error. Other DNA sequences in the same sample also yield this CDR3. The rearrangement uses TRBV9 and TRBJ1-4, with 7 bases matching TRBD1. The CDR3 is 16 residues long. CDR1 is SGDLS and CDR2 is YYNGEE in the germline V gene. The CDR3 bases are TGTGCCAGCAGCGTAGGGACAGGCGCAACTAATGAAAAGCTGTTTTTT. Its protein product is CASSVGTGATNEKLFF. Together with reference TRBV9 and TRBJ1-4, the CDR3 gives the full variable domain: DSGVTQTPKHLITATGQRVTLRCSPRSGDLSVYWYQQSLDQGLQFLIQYYNGEERAKGNILERFSAQQFPDLHSELNLSSLELGDSALYFCASSVGTGATNEKLFFGSGTQLSVL.

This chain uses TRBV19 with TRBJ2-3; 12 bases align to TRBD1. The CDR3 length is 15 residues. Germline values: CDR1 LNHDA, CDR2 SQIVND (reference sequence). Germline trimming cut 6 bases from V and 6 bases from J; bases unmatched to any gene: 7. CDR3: CASSRGQGAWDTQYF. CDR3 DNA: TGTGCCAGTAGCCGGGGACAGGGGGCATGGGATACGCAGTATTTT.

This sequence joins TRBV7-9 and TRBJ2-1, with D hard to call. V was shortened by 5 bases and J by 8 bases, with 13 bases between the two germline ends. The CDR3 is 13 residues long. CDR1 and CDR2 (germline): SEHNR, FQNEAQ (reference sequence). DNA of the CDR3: TGTGCCAGCAGCCCCCGGGTGGGTGATGAGCAGTTCTTC. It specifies CASSPRVGDEQFF.

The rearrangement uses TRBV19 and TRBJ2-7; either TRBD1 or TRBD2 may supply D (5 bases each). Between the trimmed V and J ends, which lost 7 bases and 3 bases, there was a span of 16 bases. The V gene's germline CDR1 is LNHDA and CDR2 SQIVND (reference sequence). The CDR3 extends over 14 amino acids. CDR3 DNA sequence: TGTGCCAGTAAAGGGCAGGGAGACGGCTACGAGCAGTACTTC. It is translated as CASKGQGDGYEQYF.

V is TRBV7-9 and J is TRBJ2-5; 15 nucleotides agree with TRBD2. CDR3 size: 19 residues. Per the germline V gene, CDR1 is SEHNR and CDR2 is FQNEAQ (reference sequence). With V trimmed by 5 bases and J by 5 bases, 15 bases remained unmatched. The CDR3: CASSTRTSGGGPRWETQYF. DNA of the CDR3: TGTGCCAGCAGCACCAGGACTAGCGGGGGGGGACCTCGGTGGGAGACCCAGTACTTC.

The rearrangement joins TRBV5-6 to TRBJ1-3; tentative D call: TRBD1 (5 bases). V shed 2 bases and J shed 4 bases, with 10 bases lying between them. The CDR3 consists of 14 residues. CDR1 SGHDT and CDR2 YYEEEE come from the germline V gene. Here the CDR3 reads CASSFGGDGNTIYF. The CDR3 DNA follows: TGTGCCAGCAGCTTTGGGGGAGACGGAAACACCATATATTTT.

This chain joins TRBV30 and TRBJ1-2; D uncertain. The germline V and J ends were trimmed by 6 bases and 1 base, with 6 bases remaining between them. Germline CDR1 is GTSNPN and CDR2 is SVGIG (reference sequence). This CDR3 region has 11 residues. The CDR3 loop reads CACDGNYGYTF. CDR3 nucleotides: TGTGCCTGTGACGGTAACTATGGCTACACCTTC.

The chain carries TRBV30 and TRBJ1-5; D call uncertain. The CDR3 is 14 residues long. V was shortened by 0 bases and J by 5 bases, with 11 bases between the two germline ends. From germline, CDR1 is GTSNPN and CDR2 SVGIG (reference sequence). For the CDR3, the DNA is TGTGCCTGGAGTGTCACTACGACGCATCAGCCCCAGCATTTT. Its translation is CAWSVTTTHQPQHF.

The CDR3 DNA reads as TGTGCCAGCAGCGTTTTCGGGTGGAACTATGGCTACACCTTC. Its protein is CASSVFGWNYGYTF. This rearrangement joins TRBV7-2 to TRBJ1-2, with D uncertain. Germline CDR1 SGHTA, CDR2 FQGNSA. Trimming removed 5 bases from V and 2 bases from J, with 12 bases in between. This CDR3 is 14 amino acids long.

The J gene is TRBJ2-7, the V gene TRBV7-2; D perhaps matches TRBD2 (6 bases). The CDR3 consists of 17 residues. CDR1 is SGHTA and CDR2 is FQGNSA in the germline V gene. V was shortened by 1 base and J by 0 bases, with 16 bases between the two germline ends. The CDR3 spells CASSLGGGAGSSYEQYF. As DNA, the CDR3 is TGTGCCAGCAGCTTAGGGGGCGGGGCAGGGAGCTCCTACGAGCAGTACTTC.

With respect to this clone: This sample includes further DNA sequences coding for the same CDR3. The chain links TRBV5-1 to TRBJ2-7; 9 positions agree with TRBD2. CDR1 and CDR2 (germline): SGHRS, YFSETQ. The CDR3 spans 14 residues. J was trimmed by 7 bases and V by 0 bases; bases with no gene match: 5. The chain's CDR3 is CASSLVLAGGEQYF. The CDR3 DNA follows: TGCGCCAGCAGCTTGGTGCTGGCGGGAGGGGAGCAGTACTTC.

Here the CDR3 reads CASSLDQSGTQYF. The CDR3 DNA is TGTGCCAGCAGCTTAGATCAGTCGGGGACCCAGTACTTC. The gene calls are TRBV11-3 and TRBJ2-5; D remains unclear. This CDR3 has 13 residues. The V end lost 0 bases, the J end lost 7 bases, and 9 bases lay between the germline ends. The germline V gene has CDR1 SGHNT and CDR2 YENEEA.

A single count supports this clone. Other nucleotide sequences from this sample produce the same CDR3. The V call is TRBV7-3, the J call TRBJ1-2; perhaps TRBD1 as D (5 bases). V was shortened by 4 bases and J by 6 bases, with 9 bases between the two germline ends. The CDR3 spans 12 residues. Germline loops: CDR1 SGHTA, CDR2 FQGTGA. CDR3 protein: CASSSGTDGYTF. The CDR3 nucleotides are TGTGCCAGCAGCTCTGGGACTGATGGCTACACCTTC.

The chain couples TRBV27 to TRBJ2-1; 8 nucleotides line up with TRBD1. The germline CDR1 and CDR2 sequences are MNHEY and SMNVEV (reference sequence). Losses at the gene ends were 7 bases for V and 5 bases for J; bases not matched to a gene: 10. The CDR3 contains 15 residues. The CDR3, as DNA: TGTGCCAGCATCGGCCTTTCAGGGGGCAACAATGAGCAGTTCTTC. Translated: CASIGLSGGNNEQFF.

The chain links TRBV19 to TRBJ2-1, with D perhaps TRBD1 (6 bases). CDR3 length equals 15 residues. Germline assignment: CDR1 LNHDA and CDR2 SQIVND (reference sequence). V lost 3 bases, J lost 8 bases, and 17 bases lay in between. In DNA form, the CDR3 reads TGTGCCAGTAGTATCAAACAGGGTATCAGGGATGAGCAGTTCTTC. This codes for CASSIKQGIRDEQFF.

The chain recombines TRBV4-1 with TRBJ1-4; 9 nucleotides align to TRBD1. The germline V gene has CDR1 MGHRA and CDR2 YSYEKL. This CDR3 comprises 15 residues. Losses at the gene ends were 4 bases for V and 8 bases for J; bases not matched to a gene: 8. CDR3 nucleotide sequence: TGCGCCAGCAGCCTAGCGGGGACAGGGCCCGAAAAACTGTTTTTT. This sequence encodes CASSLAGTGPEKLFF.

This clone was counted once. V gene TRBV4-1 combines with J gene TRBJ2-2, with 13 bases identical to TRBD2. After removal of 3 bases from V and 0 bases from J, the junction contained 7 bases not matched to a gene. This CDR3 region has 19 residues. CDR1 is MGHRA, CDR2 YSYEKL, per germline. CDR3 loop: CASSQLLAGGLSNTGELFF. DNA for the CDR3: TGCGCCAGCAGCCAGCTACTAGCGGGGGGGCTTTCGAACACCGGGGAGCTGTTTTTT.